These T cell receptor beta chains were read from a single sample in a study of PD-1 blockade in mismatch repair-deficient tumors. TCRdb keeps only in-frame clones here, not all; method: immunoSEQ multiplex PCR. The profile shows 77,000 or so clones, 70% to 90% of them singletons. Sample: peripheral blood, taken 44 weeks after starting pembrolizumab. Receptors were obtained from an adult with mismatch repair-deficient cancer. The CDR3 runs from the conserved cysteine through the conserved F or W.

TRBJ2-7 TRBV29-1 CSVLGVGNPYEQYF
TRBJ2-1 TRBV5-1 CASSPIGSGSVEQFF
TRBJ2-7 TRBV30 CAWSPGLAGSYEQYF
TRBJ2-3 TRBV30 CAWSLGLAGGATDTQYF
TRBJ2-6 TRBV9 CASSVAQGSGANVLTF
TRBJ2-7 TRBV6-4 CARVDQTVPHEQYF
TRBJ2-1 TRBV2 CASTRQYNEQFF
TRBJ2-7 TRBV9 CASSVAAGGYEQYF
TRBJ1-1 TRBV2 CASRGTEAFF
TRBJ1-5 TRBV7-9 CASSLGIGNQPQHF
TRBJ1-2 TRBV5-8 CASSHRREYGYTF
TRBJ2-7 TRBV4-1 CASSQTGLTYYEQYF
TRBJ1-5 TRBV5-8 CASSIGQSNQPQHF
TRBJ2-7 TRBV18 CASSSGQTAYEQYF
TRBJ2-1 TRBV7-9 CASSLEGAFEQFF
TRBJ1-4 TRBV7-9 CASSWTGSLEKLFF
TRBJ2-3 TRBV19 CARTTGPDTQYF
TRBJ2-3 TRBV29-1 CSVEQGASTDTQYF
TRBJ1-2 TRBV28 CASSTQGRGAFYGYTF
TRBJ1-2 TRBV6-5 CASRPPHVNYGYTF
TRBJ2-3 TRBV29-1 CSVGGEGSQITDTQYF
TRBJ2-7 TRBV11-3 CASSPTSGSVYEQYF
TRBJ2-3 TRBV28 CASSLGTTTQYF
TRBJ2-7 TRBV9 CASSVDNEGFEQYF
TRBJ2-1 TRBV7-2 CASSPGAADEQFF
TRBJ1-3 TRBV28 CASSFGRGNTIYF
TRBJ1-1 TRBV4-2 CASSLGTGNTEAFF
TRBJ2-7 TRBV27 CASSLDRYEQYF
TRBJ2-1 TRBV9 CASSAHGGYNEQFF
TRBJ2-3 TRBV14 CASSQTRLSDTQYF
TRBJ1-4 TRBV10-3 CAISDSGADEKLFF
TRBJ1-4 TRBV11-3 CASSLTGTSEKLFF
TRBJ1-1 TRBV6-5 CASREARTEAFF
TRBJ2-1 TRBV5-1 CASSLSANTYNEQFF
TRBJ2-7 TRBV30 CAWSEVSGSDEQYF
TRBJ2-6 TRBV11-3 CASSPLYSGANVLTF
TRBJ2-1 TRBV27 CASSFPTGAGYNEQFF
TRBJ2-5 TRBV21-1 CASSKGVPSGMGQETQYF
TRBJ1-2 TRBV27 CASSFSGSLYGYTF
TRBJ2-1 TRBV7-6 CASVRGAIPYNEQFF
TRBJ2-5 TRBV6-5 CASSRPGLQETQYF
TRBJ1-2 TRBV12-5 CASGWDSGYTF
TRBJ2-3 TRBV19 CASSIGGTLFTDTQYF
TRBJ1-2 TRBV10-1 CASSKLSTRAYTRRYGYTF
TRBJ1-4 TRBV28 CASSHSGTGPEKLFF
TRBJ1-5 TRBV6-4 CASSEGVREPFSNQPQHF
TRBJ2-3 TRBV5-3 CARGRGGEADTQYF
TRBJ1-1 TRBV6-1 CASSEGRQPAFF
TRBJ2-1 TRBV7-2 CASSSGLPGGEQFF
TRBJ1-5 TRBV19 CASSTQGDQPQHF
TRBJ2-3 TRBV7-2 CASSLLKGGTDTQYF
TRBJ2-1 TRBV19 CASSMSLYNEQFF
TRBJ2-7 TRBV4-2 CASSQEGGSGVYEQYF
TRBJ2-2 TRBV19 CASSLSGRRNTGELFF